This entry concerns a single T cell receptor beta chain. The antigen is not known. The data originate from a study of T cells in tuberculosis. The study, taken as a whole, reports: Classification accuracy was 75% to 90% (AUROC more than 0.8) with the GMM-specific repertoire.

The data were produced by immunoSEQ multiplex PCR, yet TCRdb's version contains in-frame clones alone and is incomplete. The sample shows around 30,000 clones, over 90% of them seen only once. The CDR3 runs to 13 residues. V lost 0 bases to trimming and J lost 9 bases, with 9 bases between them. Germline V gene lookup returns CDR1 LGHNA and CDR2 YSLEER. The sequence was collected from a donor aged 10-29 years with latent tuberculosis or without tuberculosis infection. The rearrangement links TRBV4-3 to TRBJ2-1; the D is unclear. Sample: PBMCs. CDR3 region: CASSQDLESEQFF. The CDR3 DNA sequence: TGCGCCAGCAGCCAAGACCTAGAAAGTGAGCAGTTCTTC.